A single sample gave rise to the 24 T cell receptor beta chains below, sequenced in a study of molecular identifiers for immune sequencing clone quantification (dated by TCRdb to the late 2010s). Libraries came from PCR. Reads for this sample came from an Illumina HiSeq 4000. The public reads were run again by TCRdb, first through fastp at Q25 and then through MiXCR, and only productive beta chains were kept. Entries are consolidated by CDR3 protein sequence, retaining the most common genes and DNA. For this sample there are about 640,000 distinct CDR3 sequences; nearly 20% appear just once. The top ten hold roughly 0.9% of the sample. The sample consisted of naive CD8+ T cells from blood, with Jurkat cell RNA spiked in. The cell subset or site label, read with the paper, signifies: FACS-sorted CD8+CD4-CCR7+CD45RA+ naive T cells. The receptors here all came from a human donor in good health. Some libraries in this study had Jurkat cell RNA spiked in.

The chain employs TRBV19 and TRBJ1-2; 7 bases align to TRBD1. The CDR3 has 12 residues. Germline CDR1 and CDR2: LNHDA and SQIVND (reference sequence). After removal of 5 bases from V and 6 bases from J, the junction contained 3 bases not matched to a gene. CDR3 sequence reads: CASSRDSHGYTF. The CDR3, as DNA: TGTGCCAGTAGTCGGGACAGCCATGGCTACACCTTC.

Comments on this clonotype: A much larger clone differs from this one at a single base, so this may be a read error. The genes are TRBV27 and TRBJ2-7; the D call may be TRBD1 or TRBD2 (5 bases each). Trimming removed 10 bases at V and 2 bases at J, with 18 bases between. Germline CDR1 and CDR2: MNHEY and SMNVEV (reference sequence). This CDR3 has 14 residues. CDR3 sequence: CANRPRGSPYEQYF. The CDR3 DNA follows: TGTGCCAACAGGCCCCGCGGGTCGCCCTACGAGCAGTACTTC.

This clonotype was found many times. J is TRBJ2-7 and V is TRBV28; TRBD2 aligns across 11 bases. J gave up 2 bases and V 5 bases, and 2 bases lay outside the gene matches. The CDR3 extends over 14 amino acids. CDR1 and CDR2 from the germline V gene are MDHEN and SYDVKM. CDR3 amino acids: CASSTGLAAYEQYF. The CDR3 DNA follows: TGTGCCAGCAGTACGGGACTAGCGGCCTACGAGCAGTACTTC.

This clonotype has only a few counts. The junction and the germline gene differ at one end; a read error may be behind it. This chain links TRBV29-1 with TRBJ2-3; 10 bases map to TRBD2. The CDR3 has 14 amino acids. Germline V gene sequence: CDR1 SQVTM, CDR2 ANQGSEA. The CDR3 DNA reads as TGCGGCGTTGCCCTAGCGGGAGACACAGATACGCAGTATTTT. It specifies CGVALAGDTDTQYF.

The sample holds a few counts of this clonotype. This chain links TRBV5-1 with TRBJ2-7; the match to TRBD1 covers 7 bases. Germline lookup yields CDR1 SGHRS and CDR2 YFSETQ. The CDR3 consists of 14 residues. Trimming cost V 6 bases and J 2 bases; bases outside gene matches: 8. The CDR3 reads CASKTGEFPYEQYF. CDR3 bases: TGCGCCAGCAAAACAGGGGAGTTTCCCTACGAGCAGTACTTC. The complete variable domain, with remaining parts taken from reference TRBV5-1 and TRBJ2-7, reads KAGVTQTPRYLIKTRGQQVTLSCSPISGHRSVSWYQQTPGQGLQFLFEYFSETQRNKGNFPGRFSGRQFSNSRSEMNVSTLELGDSALYLCASKTGEFPYEQYFGPGTRLTVT.

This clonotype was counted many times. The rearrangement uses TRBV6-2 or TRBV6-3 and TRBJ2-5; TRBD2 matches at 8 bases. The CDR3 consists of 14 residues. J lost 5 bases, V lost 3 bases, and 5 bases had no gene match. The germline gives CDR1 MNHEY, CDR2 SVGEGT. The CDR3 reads CASSYGGGLETQYF. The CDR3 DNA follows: TGTGCCAGCAGTTATGGCGGGGGGCTGGAGACCCAGTACTTC.

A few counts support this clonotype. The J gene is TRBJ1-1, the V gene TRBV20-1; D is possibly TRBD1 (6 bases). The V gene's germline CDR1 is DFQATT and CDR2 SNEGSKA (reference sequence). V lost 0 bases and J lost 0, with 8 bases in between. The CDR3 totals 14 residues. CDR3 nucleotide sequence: TGCAGTGCTAGAGATGGACAGTTGAACACTGAAGCTTTCTTT. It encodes CSARDGQLNTEAFF.

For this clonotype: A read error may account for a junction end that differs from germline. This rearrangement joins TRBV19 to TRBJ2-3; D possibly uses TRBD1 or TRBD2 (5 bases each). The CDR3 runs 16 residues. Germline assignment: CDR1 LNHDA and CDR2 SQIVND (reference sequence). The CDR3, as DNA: TGTGCCAGTAGTATAAGCCCGGGGCCGAGCACAGATACGCAGTGTTTT. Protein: CASSISPGPSTDTQCF. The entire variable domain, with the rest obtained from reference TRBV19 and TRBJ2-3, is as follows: DGGITQSPKYLFRKEGQNVTLSCEQNLNHDAMYWYRQDPGQGLRLIYYSQIVNDFQKGDIAEGYSVSREKKESFPLTVTSAQKNPTAFYLCASSISPGPSTDTQCFGPGTRLTVL.

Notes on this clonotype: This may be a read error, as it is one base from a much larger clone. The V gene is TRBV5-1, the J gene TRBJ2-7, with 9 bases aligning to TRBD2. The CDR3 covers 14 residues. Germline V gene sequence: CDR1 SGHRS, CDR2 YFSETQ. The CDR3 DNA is TGCGCCAGCGGCTTAACTAGCGGGTGGTACGAGCAGTACTTC. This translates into CASGLTSGWYEQYF.

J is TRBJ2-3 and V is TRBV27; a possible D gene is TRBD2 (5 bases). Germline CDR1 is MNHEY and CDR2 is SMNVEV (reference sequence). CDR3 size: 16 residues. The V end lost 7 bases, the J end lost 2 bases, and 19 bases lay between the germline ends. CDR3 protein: CASTRRVWTVTDTQYF. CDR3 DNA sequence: TGTGCCAGCACTCGGCGTGTTTGGACTGTCACAGATACGCAGTATTTT.

CDR3 sequence: CASSISSSYEQYF. For the CDR3, the DNA is TGTGCCAGTAGTATATCGTCCTCCTACGAGCAGTACTTC. The rearrangement links TRBV19 to TRBJ2-7; no reliable D call. This CDR3 comprises 13 residues. Germline CDR1 LNHDA, CDR2 SQIVND (reference sequence). The V gene lost 2 bases and the J gene lost 0 bases, with 5 bases spanning the gap.

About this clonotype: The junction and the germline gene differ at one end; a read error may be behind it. The CDR3 is CASSLGPYEQCF. For the CDR3, the DNA is TGTGCCAGCAGCTTAGGCCCATACGAGCAGTGCTTC. The V and J genes are TRBV7-9 and TRBJ2-7; unclear D gene. Germline lookup yields CDR1 SEHNR and CDR2 FQNEAQ (reference sequence). The length of the CDR3 is 12 residues.

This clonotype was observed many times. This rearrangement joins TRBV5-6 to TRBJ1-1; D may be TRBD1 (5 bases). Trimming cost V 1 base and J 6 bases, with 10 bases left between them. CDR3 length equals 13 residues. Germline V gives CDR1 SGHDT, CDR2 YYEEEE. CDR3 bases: TGTGCCAGCAGCTTGAGAGGGGTGGCTGAAGCTTTCTTT. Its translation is CASSLRGVAEAFF.

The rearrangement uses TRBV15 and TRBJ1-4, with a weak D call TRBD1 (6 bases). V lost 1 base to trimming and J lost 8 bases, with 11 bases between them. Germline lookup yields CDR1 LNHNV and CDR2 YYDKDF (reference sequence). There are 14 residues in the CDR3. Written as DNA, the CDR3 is TGTGCCACCAGCAGAGGTCAGGGGAGGGAAAAACTGTTTTTT. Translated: CATSRGQGREKLFF.

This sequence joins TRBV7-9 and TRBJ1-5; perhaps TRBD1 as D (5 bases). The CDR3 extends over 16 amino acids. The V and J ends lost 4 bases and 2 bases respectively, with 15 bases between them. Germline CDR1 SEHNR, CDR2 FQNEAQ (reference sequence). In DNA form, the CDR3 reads TGTGCCAGCAGCTCAAACCAGGGTAGCGGCAATCAGCCCCAGCATTTT. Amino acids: CASSSNQGSGNQPQHF.

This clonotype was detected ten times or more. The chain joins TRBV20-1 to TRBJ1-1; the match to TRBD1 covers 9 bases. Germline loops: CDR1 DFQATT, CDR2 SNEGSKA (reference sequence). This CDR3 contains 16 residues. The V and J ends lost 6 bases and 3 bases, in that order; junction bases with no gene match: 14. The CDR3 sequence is CSAGEGTGWWDTEAFF. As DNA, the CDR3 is TGCAGTGCCGGAGAAGGGACAGGGTGGTGGGACACTGAAGCTTTCTTT.

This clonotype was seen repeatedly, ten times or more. This CDR3 reads CASSPVQGAGTEAFF. CDR3 bases: TGTGCCAGCAGCCCTGTACAGGGGGCTGGAACTGAAGCTTTCTTT. The V call is TRBV3-1, the J call TRBJ1-1; TRBD1 matches at 9 bases. CDR1 LGHDT and CDR2 YNNKEL come from the germline V gene (reference sequence). The CDR3 sequence is 15 residues long. V was clipped by 4 bases and J by 5 bases; unmatched bases: 8.

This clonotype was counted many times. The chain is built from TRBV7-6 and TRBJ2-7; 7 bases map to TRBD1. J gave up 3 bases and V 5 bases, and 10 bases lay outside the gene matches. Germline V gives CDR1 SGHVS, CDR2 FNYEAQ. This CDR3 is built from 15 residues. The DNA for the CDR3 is TGTGCCAGCAGCCCCCGACGGGACAGAGTCTACGAGCAGTACTTC. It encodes CASSPRRDRVYEQYF. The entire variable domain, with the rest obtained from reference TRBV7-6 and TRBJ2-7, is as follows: GAGVSQSPRYKVTKRGQDVALRCDPISGHVSLYWYRQALGQGPEFLTYFNYEAQQDKSGLPNDRFSAERPEGSISTLTIQRTEQRDSAMYRCASSPRRDRVYEQYFGPGTRLTVT.

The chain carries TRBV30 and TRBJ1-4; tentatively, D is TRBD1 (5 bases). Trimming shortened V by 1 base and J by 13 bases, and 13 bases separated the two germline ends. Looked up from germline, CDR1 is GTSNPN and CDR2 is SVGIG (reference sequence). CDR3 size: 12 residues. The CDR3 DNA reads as TGTGCCTGGAGTGAGGGGCCGACTGGACTGTTTTTT. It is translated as CAWSEGPTGLFF.

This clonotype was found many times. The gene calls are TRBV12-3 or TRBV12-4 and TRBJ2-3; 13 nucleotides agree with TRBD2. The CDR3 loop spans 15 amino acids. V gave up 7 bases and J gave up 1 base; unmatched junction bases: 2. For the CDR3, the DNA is TGTGCCAGCAACGGACTAGCGGGGGGCACAGATACGCAGTATTTT. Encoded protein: CASNGLAGGTDTQYF.

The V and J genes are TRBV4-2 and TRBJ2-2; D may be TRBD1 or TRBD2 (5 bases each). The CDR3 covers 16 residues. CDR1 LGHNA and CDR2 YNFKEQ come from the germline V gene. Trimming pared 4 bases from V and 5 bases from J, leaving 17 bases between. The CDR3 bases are TGTGCCAGCAGCCCAAAGGGACGCGAGATAACCGGGGAGCTGTTTTTT. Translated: CASSPKGREITGELFF.

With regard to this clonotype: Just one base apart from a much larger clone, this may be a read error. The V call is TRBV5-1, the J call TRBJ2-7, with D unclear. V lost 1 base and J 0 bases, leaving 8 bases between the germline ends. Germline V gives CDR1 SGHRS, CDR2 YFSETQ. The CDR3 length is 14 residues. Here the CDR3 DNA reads TGCGCCAGCAGCTTGCCTAGTGACTCCTACGAGCAGTACTTC. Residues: CASSLPSDSYEQYF.

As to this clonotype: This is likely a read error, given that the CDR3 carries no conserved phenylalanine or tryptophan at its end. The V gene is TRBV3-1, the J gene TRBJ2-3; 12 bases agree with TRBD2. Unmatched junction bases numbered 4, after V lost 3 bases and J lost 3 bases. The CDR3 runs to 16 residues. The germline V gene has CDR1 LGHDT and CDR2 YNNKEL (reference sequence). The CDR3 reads CASSHGLAGRTDTQYS. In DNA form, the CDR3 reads TGTGCCAGCAGCCACGGACTAGCGGGAAGGACAGATACGCAGTATTCT.

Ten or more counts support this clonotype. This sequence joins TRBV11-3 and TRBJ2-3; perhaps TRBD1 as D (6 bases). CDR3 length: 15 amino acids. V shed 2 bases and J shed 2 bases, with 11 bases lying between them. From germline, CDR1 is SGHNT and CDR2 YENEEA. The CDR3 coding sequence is TGTGCCAGCAGCTTAAACAGGGAGTTCACAGATACGCAGTATTTT. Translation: CASSLNREFTDTQYF.